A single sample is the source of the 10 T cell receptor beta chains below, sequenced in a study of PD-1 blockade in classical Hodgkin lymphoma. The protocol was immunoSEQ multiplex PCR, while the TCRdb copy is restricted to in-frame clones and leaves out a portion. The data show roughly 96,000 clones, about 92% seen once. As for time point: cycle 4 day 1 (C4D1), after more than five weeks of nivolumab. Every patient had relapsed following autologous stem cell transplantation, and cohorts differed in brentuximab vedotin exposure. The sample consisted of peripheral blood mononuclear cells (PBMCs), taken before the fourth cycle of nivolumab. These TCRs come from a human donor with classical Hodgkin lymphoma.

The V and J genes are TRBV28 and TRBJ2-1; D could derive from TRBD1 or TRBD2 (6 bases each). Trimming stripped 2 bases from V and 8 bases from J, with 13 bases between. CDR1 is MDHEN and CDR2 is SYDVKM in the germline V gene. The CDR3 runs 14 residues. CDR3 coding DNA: TGTGCCAGCAGTTTACCGCTGAGGGGGGATGAGCAGTTCTTC. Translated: CASSLPLRGDEQFF.

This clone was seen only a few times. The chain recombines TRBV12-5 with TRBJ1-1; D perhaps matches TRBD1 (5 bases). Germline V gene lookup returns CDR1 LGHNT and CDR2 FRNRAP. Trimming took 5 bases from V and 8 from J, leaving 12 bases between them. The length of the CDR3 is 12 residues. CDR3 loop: CASGPPRQEAFF. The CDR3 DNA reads TGTGCTAGTGGTCCCCCTCGACAGGAAGCTTTCTTT.

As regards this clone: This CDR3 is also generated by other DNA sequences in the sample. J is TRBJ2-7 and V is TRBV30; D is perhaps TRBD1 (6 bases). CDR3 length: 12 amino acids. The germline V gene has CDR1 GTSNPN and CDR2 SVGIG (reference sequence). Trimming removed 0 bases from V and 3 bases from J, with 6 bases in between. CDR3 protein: CAWSVQGYEQYF. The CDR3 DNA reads TGTGCCTGGAGTGTACAGGGCTACGAGCAGTACTTC.

The CDR3 DNA is TGTGCCAGCAGGGGTGGGGTAGCCAAAAACATTCAGTACTTC. Amino acid sequence: CASRGGVAKNIQYF. The genes are TRBV25-1 and TRBJ2-4; D unresolved. Looked up from germline, CDR1 is MGHDK and CDR2 is SYGVNS. This CDR3 contains 14 residues. V lost 6 bases and J 0 bases, leaving 9 bases between the germline ends.

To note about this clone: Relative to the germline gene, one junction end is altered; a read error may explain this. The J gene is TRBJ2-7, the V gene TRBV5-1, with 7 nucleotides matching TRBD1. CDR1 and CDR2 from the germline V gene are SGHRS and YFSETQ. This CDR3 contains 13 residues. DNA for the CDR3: TGCGCCAGCAGTAGACAGGGCTCCGACGAGCAGTACTTC. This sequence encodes CASSRQGSDEQYF.

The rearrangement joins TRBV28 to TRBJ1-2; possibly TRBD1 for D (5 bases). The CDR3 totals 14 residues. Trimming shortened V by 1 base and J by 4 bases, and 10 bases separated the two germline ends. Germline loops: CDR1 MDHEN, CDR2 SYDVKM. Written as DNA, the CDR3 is TGTGCCAGCAGTTTATTGGGACGGTCCTATGGCTACACCTTC. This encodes CASSLLGRSYGYTF.

The CDR3 region is CASSTETQYF. Here the CDR3 DNA reads TGTGCCAGCTCCACGGAGACCCAGTACTTC. The chain uses TRBV18 and TRBJ2-5; D gene ambiguous. The CDR3 has 10 amino acids. The germline V gene has CDR1 KGHSH and CDR2 LQKENI. Trimming shortened V by 6 bases and J by 5 bases, and 4 bases separated the two germline ends.

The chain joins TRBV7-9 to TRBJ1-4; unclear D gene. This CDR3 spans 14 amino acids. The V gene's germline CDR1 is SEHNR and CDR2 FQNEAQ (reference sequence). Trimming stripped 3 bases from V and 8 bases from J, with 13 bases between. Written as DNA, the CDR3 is TGTGCCAGCAGCTTCAGCAGTTTGGAGGAAAAACTGTTTTTT. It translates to CASSFSSLEEKLFF.

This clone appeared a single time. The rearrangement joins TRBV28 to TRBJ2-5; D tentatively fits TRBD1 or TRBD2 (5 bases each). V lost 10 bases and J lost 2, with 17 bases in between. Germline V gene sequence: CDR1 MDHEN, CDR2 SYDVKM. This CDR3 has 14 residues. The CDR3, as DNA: TGTGCCACTAAAACGGGGCGGCCGCAAGAGACCCAGTACTTC. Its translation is CATKTGRPQETQYF. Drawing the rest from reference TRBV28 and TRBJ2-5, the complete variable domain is DVKVTQSSRYLVKRTGEKVFLECVQDMDHENMFWYRQDPGLGLRLIYFSYDVKMKEKGDIPEGYSVSREKKERFSLILESASTNQTSMYLCATKTGRPQETQYFGPGTRLLVL.

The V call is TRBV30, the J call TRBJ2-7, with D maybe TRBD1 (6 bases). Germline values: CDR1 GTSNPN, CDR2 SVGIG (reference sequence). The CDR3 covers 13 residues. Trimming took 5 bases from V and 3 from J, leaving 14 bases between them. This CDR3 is CAWGTRTYYEQYF. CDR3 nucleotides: TGTGCCTGGGGGACAAGGACTTACTACGAGCAGTACTTC.